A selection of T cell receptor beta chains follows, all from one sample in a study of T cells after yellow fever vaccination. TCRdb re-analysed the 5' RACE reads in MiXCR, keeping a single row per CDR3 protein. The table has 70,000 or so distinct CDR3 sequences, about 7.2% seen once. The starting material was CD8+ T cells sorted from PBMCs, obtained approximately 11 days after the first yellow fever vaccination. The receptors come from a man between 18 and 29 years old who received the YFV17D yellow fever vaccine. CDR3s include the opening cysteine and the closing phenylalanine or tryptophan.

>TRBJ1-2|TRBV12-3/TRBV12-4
CAIEGTDNYGYTF
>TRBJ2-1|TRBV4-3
CASSPGTGFSGNEQFF
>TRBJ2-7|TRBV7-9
CASSLERGAFESYEQYF
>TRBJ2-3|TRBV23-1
CASSRLADTQYF
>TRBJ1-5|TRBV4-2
CASSQQGASNQPQHF
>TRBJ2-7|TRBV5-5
CASSLASGGTNEQYF
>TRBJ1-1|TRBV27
CASSRTGARGAFF
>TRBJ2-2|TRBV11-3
CASSDRDRGFTGELFF
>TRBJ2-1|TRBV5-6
CASTAGWGNEQFF
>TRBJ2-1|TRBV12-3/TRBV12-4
CASSRGVQGRNNEQFF
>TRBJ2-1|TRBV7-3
CASSSGLGGYNEQFF
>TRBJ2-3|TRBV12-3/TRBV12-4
CASSPPAGGTDTQYF
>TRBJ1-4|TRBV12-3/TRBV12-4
CASTPFGPGEKLFF
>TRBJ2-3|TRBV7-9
CASSPDDRDPTDTQYF
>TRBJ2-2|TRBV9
CASSSRGTGYANTGELFF
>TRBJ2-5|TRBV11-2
CASSLGPAGGSQETQYF
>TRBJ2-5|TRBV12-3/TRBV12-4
CASSQGNRWETQYF
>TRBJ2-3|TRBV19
CASSISGRGDTQYF
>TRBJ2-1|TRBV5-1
CASSRTVSGAKEQFF
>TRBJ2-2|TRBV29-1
CSVSSQRETNTGELFF
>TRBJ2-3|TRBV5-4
CASSSKDRDTQYF
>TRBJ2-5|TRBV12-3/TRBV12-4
CASSPGLQETQYF
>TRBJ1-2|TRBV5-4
CVSSLWGGLTNYGYTF
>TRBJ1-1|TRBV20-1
CSGYTGQVAFF
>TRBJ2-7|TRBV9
CASSVGGGLTYEQYF
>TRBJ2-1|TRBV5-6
CASSDGWGNEQFF